One sample yielded the 19 T cell receptor beta chains listed below, sequenced in a study of shared clonotypes between healthy human individuals. This table comes from immunoSEQ multiplex PCR, and its TCRdb copy is limited to in-frame clones, with some not included. The repertoire consists of about 2.3 million clones, with over 85% occurring once and the leading ten covering under 0.45%. Specimen: naive CD4+ T cells from PBMCs. Noted subset: CD45RA+ positively selected. The origin of the receptors is a man aged 18 to 30 in good health. Some clones in this sample may be carry-over from other donors' samples.

The J gene is TRBJ2-1, the V gene TRBV15; a weak D match, TRBD1 (7 bases). This CDR3 spans 19 amino acids. Germline CDR1 and CDR2: LNHNV and YYDKDF (reference sequence). Trimming shortened V by 3 bases and J by 4 bases, and 25 bases separated the two germline ends. The CDR3 bases are TGTGCCACCAGCAGTGATCTGGGCGGGGACAAGACAGGGTACAATGAGCAGTTCTTC. Translated, it gives CATSSDLGGDKTGYNEQFF.

The chain recombines TRBV20-1 with TRBJ1-1; D is unclear. Germline V gene data show CDR1 as DFQATT and CDR2 as SNEGSKA (reference sequence). CDR3 size: 11 residues. CDR3 sequence (DNA): TGCACTTTCAGTTCGACCACTGAAGCTTTCTTT. Protein product: CTFSSTTEAFF.

The chain couples TRBV7-8 to TRBJ1-2; TRBD1 matches 7 bases. CDR3 size: 14 residues. Germline assignment: CDR1 SGHVS and CDR2 FQNEAQ. V was pared by 2 bases and J by 7 bases, with 7 bases of the junction left unmatched. CDR3 DNA sequence: TGTGCCAGCAGCTTAAGGGGGCGTATGGCTGGCTACACCTTC. This codes for CASSLRGRMAGYTF.

As regards this clone: This may arise from a read error, as a much more abundant clone is one base away. Different DNA sequences within this sample yield the same CDR3. The chain uses TRBV6-6 and TRBJ2-7; D gene uncertain. CDR1 MNHNY and CDR2 SVGAGI come from the germline V gene (reference sequence). Between the trimmed V and J ends, which lost 4 bases and 1 base, there was a span of 2 bases. This CDR3 spans 11 amino acids. The CDR3 region is CASSFSYEQYF. The CDR3 DNA reads TGTGCCAGCAGTTTTTCCTACGAGCAGTACTTC.

The table lists this clone with a count of one. The rearrangement uses TRBV7-2 and TRBJ2-5; a weak D match, TRBD2 (6 bases). This CDR3 contains 15 residues. The ends were cut back, 9 bases at V and 5 bases at J, with 22 bases in the middle. In germline, CDR1 is SGHTA, CDR2 FQGNSA. This chain's CDR3 is CAREGLAPEWETQYF. DNA for the CDR3: TGTGCCAGAGAGGGGCTAGCGCCTGAATGGGAGACCCAGTACTTC. Drawing the rest from reference TRBV7-2 and TRBJ2-5, the complete variable domain is GAGVSQSPSNKVTEKGKDVELRCDPISGHTALYWYRQSLGQGLEFLIYFQGNSAPDKSGLPSDRFSAERTGGSVSTLTIQRTQQEDSAVYLCAREGLAPEWETQYFGPGTRLLVL.

J is TRBJ1-3 and V is TRBV2; D not resolved. Trimming took 4 bases from V and 8 from J, leaving 12 bases between them. Germline loops: CDR1 SNHLY, CDR2 FYNNEI. The CDR3 extends over 13 amino acids. CDR3 amino acids: CASSVEVGDTIYF. The CDR3 DNA sequence: TGTGCCAGCAGTGTGGAGGTTGGGGACACCATATATTTT.

Turning to this clone: Other DNA variants within this sample encode the same CDR3. CDR3 DNA: TGCGCCAGCAGACCCGGGACAGGGGTCTACGAGCAGTACTTC. Its protein product is CASRPGTGVYEQYF. The rearrangement joins TRBV5-1 to TRBJ2-7; 10 positions match TRBD1. Germline V gene sequence: CDR1 SGHRS, CDR2 YFSETQ. With 5 bases clipped from V and 3 bases from J, the junction kept 5 bases outside the gene matches. The CDR3 has 14 amino acids.

V usage is TRBV6-1 and J usage is TRBJ2-2, with 9 bases fitting TRBD2. Per germline, CDR1 MNHNS and CDR2 SASEGT. This CDR3 spans 12 amino acids. The CDR3 spells CGLAGNTGELFF. In DNA form, the CDR3 reads TGTGGGCTAGCGGGAAACACCGGGGAGCTGTTTTTT.

Comment on this clone: The sample contains more than one DNA sequence encoding this CDR3. The chain joins TRBV18 to TRBJ2-7, with TRBD1 matching over 7 bases. The length of the CDR3 is 14 residues. The junction had 6 bases not matched to a gene; V was cut back by 6 bases and J by 1 base. Germline CDR1 is KGHSH and CDR2 is LQKENI. CDR3 amino acids: CASSRQGRSYEQYF. As DNA, the CDR3 is TGTGCCAGCTCGAGACAGGGTCGGTCCTACGAGCAGTACTTC.

V is TRBV6-1 and J is TRBJ1-3; D uncertain. The CDR3 has 16 residues. Germline CDR1 reads MNHNS; CDR2 reads SASEGT. Trimming removed 4 bases at V and 2 bases at J, with 15 bases between. The CDR3 loop reads CASSGSLRPPGNTIYF. CDR3 sequence (DNA): TGTGCCAGCAGTGGGTCGTTGCGGCCCCCTGGAAACACCATATATTTT.

This clone was recorded only once. This sequence joins TRBV11-2 and TRBJ2-2; 7 bases align to TRBD1. CDR1 is SGHAT and CDR2 is FQNNGV in the germline V gene. Unmatched junction bases numbered 4, after V lost 2 bases and J lost 4 bases. This CDR3 is 15 amino acids long. The CDR3 loop is CASSLRGPSTGELFF. The CDR3 coding sequence is TGTGCCAGCAGCTTAAGGGGGCCGTCCACCGGGGAGCTGTTTTTT.

The chain uses TRBV19 and TRBJ2-1; 10 positions match TRBD2. Looked up from germline, CDR1 is LNHDA and CDR2 is SQIVND (reference sequence). The V gene end was trimmed by 4 bases and the J gene end by 6 bases; junction bases not matched to a gene: 9. The CDR3 runs 16 residues. CDR3 bases: TGTGCCAGTAGTACACTCGGGACTAGCGTCAGCAATGAGCAGTTCTTC. Residues: CASSTLGTSVSNEQFF.

In its sample, this clone was seen once. The gene calls are TRBV27 and TRBJ2-1, with a possible D match to TRBD1 (5 bases). The V gene lost 2 bases and the J gene lost 2 bases, with 10 bases spanning the gap. The CDR3 length is 15 residues. Germline CDR1 MNHEY, CDR2 SMNVEV (reference sequence). This CDR3 is CASSLGPGPYNEQFF. Here the CDR3 DNA reads TGTGCCAGCAGTTTAGGCCCAGGGCCCTACAATGAGCAGTTCTTC.

The chain joins TRBV28 to TRBJ2-4; TRBD2 is a possible D gene (5 bases). Germline V gene sequence: CDR1 MDHEN, CDR2 SYDVKM. V lost 2 bases and J lost 9, with 17 bases in between. The CDR3 spans 15 residues. DNA of the CDR3: TGTGCCAGCAGTTTAACGGGGAACGGGCTTCTCATTCAGTACTTC. This translates into CASSLTGNGLLIQYF.

This clone was counted once. The V gene is TRBV15, the J gene TRBJ2-4, with D perhaps TRBD1 or TRBD2 (5 bases each). The CDR3 totals 19 residues. With 0 bases removed from V and 5 bases from J, the gap between germline ends came to 23 bases. From germline, CDR1 is LNHNV and CDR2 YYDKDF (reference sequence). CDR3 DNA sequence: TGTGCCACCAGCAGAGACGAGAACCCTTTTCGAGGGGCAGAAAACATTCAGTACTTC. Protein product: CATSRDENPFRGAENIQYF.

The sample holds a few counts of this clone. Different DNA sequences within this sample yield the same CDR3. The chain uses TRBV5-1 and TRBJ1-1; D not certain. The V gene lost 1 base and the J gene lost 0 bases, with 4 bases spanning the gap. The length of the CDR3 is 13 residues. Germline V lookup: CDR1 SGHRS, CDR2 YFSETQ. The CDR3: CASSLSLNTEAFF. The CDR3 nucleotides are TGCGCCAGCAGCTTGAGTTTGAACACTGAAGCTTTCTTT. The whole variable domain, remainder taken from reference TRBV5-1 and TRBJ1-1, is KAGVTQTPRYLIKTRGQQVTLSCSPISGHRSVSWYQQTPGQGLQFLFEYFSETQRNKGNFPGRFSGRQFSNSRSEMNVSTLELGDSALYLCASSLSLNTEAFFGQGTRLTVV.

To note about this clone: The sample has other DNA sequences that encode this CDR3 too. The J gene is TRBJ2-6, the V gene TRBV30, with D uncertain. The CDR3 runs 12 residues. V lost 2 bases to trimming and J lost 1 base, with 0 bases between them. The germline V gene encodes CDR1 GTSNPN and CDR2 SVGIG (reference sequence). The CDR3 region is CAWSSGANVLTF. CDR3 DNA: TGTGCCTGGAGTTCTGGGGCCAACGTCCTGACTTTC.

The genes are TRBV10-3 and TRBJ1-5; D gene uncertain. This CDR3 contains 13 residues. CDR1 ENHRY and CDR2 SYGVKD come from the germline V gene. V lost 2 bases and J 0 bases, leaving 2 bases between the germline ends. In nucleotides, the CDR3 is TGTGCCATCAGTGAGAATAGCAATCAGCCCCAGCATTTT. Translating it yields CAISENSNQPQHF.

The chain links TRBV5-4 to TRBJ1-2, with D tentatively TRBD1 (6 bases). With 0 bases removed from V and 6 bases from J, the gap between germline ends came to 15 bases. CDR3 length: 15 residues. CDR1 and CDR2 from the germline V gene are SGHNT and YYREEE (reference sequence). The CDR3 nucleotides read TGTGCCAGCAGCTTGGTCGGGGGCAGTGGGAATGGCTACACCTTC. It specifies CASSLVGGSGNGYTF.